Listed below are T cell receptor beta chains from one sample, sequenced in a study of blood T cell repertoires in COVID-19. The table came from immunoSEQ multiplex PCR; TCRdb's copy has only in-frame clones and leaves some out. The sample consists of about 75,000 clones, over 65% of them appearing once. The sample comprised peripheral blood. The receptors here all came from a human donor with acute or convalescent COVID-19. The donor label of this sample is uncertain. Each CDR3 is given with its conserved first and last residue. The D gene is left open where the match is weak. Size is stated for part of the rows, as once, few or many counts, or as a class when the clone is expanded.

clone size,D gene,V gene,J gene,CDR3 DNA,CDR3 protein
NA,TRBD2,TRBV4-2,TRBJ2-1,TGTGCCAGCAGCCAAGACGGGTTAGCGGGAGGGCCCTACAATGAGCAGTTCTTC,CASSQDGLAGGPYNEQFF
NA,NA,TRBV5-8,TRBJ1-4,TGTGCCAGCAGCTTCGGACAGACCAAGGGGGAAGAAAAACTGTTTTTT,CASSFGQTKGEEKLFF
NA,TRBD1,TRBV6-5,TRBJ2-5,TGTGCCAGCGGACAGGGAGCCCCGGAGACCCAGTACTTC,CASGQGAPETQYF
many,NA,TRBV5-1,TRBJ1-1,TGCGCCAGCAGCTTGGTGTCGGGGAACACTGAAGCTTTCTTT,CASSLVSGNTEAFF
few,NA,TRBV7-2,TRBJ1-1,TGTGCCAGCAGCTTAGGGGCAGGGAACACTGAAGCTTTCTTT,CASSLGAGNTEAFF
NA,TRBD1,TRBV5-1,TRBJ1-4,TGCGCCAGCAGCTTGGGACAGGGCAAAAATGAAAAACTGTTTTTT,CASSLGQGKNEKLFF
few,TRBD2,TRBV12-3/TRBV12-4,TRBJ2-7,TGTGCCAGCAGTTTCAAGCGGGACTCCGAGCAGTACTTC,CASSFKRDSEQYF
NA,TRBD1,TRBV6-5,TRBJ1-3,TGTGCCAGCAGGGAGACAGGGGGAAACACCATATATTTT,CASRETGGNTIYF
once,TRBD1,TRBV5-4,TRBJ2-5,TGTGCCAGCAGCCGGGGACAGGGGCCGGAGAAGACCCAGTACTTC,CASSRGQGPEKTQYF
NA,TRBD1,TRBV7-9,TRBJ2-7,TGTGCCAGCAGCTCGGACAGGGGGCCAGCCTACGAGCAGTACTTC,CASSSDRGPAYEQYF
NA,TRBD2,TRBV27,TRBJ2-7,TGTGCCAGCAGCCGGACTAGCGGGAAAGGGTACGAGCAGTACTTC,CASSRTSGKGYEQYF
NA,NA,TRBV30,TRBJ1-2,TGTGCCTGGAACGCCCCGACAGTCGGCTACACCTTC,CAWNAPTVGYTF
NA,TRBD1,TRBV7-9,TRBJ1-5,TGTGCCAGCAGCTTACCGAAACGGGACAGGGCCTTGAGCAATCAGCCCCAGCATTTT,CASSLPKRDRALSNQPQHF
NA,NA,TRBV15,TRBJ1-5,TGTGCCACCAAAAACAGGGCCTCCCCCCAGCCCCAGCATTTT,CATKNRASPQPQHF
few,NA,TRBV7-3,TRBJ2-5,TGTGCCAGCAGCTTACGTGAGGGAGAGACCCAGTACTTC,CASSLREGETQYF
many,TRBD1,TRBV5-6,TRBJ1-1,TGTGCCAGTGGCGGACAGGGCGGTGGCACTGAAGCTTTCTTT,CASGGQGGGTEAFF
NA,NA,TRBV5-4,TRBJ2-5,TGTGCCAGCAGCTTGGACGGTGAGACCCAGTACTTC,CASSLDGETQYF
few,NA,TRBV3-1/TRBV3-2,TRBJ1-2,TGTGCCAGCAGCCAAGGAATTTCGGCGGCTACTAACTATGGCTACACCTTC,CASSQGISAATNYGYTF
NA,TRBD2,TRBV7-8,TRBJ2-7,TGTGCCAGCAGCTTAGCGGGCCTAGCGGGCTCCTACGAGCAGTACTTC,CASSLAGLAGSYEQYF
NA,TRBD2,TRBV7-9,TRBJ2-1,TGTGCCAGCAGCCCGGGACTACCTTCCGATGAGCAGTTCTTC,CASSPGLPSDEQFF
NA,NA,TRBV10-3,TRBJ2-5,TGTGCCATCAGTGAAGGAGGGGTAGAGACCCAGTACTTC,CAISEGGVETQYF
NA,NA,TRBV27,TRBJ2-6,TGTGCCAGCAGTTTACTGGGGGGCTCTGGGGCCAACGTCCTGACTTTC,CASSLLGGSGANVLTF
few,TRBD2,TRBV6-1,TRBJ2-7,TGTGCCAGCGGTGACCCTGGGACTAGCGGGATAAGGCAGTACTTC,CASGDPGTSGIRQYF
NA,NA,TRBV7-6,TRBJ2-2,TGTGCCAGCCGAGGGGGAGGGGACACCGGGGAGCTGTTTTTT,CASRGGGDTGELFF
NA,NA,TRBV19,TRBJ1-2,TGTGCCACCCAGAGCCCACAGGGAAACTATGGCTACACCTTC,CATQSPQGNYGYTF
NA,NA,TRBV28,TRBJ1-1,TGTGCCAGCAGTCGCCGAGGTCGCAATGAAGCTTTCTTT,CASSRRGRNEAFF
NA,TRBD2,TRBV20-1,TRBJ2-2,TGCAGTGCTAGTCCAACACTAGCGGTGGGGAGATACACCGGGGAGCTGTTTTTT,CSASPTLAVGRYTGELFF
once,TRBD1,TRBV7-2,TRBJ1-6,TGTGCCAGCAGCTTCGGACAGGGCGCTAATTCACCCCTCCACTTT,CASSFGQGANSPLHF
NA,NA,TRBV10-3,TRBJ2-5,TGTGCCATCAGTGAGTCGAGCGAGACCCAGTACTTC,CAISESSETQYF
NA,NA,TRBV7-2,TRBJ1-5,TGTGCCAGCAGCTCCTCCAGGGGCAATCAGCCCCAGCATTTT,CASSSSRGNQPQHF
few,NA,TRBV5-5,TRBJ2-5,TGTGCCAGCAGTCACGGTGCTAGGTTATATGAGACCCAGTACTTC,CASSHGARLYETQYF
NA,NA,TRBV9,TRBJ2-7,TGTGCCAGCAGCGTAGGGGCGACCGGGGCCTACGAGCAGTACTTC,CASSVGATGAYEQYF
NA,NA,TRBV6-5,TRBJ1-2,TGTGCCAGCAGGGACAGAGCATTCTATGGCTACACCTTC,CASRDRAFYGYTF
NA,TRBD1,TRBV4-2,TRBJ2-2,TGTGCCAGCAGCCAGAGCGGGACAGGGAAGACCGGGGAGCTGTTTTTT,CASSQSGTGKTGELFF
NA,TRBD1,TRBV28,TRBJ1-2,TGTGCCAGCAGACCGGGACAGGGTGGTTATGGCTACACCTTC,CASRPGQGGYGYTF
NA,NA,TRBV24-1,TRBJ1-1,TGTGCCACCAGTGATTACCAGGGTATTGAAGCTTTCTTT,CATSDYQGIEAFF